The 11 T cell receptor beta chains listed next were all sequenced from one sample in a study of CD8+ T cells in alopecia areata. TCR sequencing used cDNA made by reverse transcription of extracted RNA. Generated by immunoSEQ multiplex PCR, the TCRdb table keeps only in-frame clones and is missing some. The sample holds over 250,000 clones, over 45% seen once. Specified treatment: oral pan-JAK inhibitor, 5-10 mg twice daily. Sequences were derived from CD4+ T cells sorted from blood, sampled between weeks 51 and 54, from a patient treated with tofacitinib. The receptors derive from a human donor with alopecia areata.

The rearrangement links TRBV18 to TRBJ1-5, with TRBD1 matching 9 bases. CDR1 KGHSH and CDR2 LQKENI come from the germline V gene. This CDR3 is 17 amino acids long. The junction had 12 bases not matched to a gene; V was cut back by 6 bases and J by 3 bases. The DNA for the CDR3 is TGTGCCAGCTCGTTAAAAGCGGGACAGGGTCCCAATCAGCCCCAGCATTTT. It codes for CASSLKAGQGPNQPQHF.

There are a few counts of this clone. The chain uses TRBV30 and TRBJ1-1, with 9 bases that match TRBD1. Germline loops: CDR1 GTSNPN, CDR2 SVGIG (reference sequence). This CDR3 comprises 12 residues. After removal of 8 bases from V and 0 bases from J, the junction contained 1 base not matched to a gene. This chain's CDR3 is CAGTGMNTEAFF. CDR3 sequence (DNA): TGTGCCGGGACAGGGATGAACACTGAAGCTTTCTTT.

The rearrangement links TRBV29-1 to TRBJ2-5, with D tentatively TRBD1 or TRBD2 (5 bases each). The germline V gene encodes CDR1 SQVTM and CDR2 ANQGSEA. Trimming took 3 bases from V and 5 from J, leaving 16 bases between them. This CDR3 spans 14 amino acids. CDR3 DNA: TGCAGCGTTGAGAGAACCAGGGAGATGGAGACCCAGTACTTC. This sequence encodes CSVERTREMETQYF. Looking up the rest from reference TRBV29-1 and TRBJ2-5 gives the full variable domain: SAVISQKPSRDICQRGTSLTIQCQVDSQVTMMFWYRQQPGQSLTLIATANQGSEATYESGFVIDKFPISRPNLTFSTLTVSNMSPEDSSIYLCSVERTREMETQYFGPGTRLLVL.

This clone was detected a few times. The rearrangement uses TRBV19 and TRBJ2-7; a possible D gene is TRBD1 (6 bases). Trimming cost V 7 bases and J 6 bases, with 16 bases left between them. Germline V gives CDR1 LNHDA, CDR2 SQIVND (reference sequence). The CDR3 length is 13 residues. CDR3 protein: CASNRDTGGEQYF. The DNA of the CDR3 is TGTGCCAGTAACCGGGACACGGGCGGCGAGCAGTACTTC.

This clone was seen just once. CDR3 protein: CASSQDARRGTEAFF. The DNA for the CDR3 is TGCGCCAGCAGCCAAGATGCACGCCGGGGCACTGAAGCTTTCTTT. V usage is TRBV4-3 and J usage is TRBJ1-1, with unresolved D. CDR1 is LGHNA, CDR2 YSLEER, per germline. V lost 0 bases to trimming and J lost 4 bases, with 12 bases between them. This CDR3 has 15 amino acids.

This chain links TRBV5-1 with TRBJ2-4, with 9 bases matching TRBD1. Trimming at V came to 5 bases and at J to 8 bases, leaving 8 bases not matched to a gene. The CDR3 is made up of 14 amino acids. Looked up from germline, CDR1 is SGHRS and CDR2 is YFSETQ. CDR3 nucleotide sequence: TGCGCCAGCAGTTCGGACAGGGGAGGGGACATTCAGTACTTC. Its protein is CASSSDRGGDIQYF. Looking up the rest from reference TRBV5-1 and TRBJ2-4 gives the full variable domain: KAGVTQTPRYLIKTRGQQVTLSCSPISGHRSVSWYQQTPGQGLQFLFEYFSETQRNKGNFPGRFSGRQFSNSRSEMNVSTLELGDSALYLCASSSDRGGDIQYFGAGTRLSVL.

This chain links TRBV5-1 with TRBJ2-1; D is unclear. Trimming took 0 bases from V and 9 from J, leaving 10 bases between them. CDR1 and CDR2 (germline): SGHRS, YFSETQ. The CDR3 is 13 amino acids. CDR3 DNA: TGCGCCAGCAGCTTGGTGCAGGCTGGTGAGCAGTTCTTC. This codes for CASSLVQAGEQFF.

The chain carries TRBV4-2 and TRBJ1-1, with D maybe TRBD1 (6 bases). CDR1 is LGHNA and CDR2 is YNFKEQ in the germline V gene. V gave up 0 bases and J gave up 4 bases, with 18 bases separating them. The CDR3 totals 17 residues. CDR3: CASSQDLLVGGGTEAFF. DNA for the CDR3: TGTGCCAGCAGCCAAGATCTGTTGGTAGGGGGAGGCACTGAAGCTTTCTTT.

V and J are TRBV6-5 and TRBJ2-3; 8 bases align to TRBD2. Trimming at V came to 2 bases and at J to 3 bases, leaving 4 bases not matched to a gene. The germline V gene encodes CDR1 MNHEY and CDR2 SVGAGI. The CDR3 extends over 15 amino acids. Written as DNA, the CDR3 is TGTGCCAGCAGTTACGGTGGCGGGGGGACAGATACGCAGTATTTT. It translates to CASSYGGGGTDTQYF.

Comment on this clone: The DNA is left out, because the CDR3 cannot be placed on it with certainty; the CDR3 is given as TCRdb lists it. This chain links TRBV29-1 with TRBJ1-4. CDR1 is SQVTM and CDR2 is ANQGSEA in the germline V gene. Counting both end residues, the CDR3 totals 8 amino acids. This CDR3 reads CSVGAGSF.

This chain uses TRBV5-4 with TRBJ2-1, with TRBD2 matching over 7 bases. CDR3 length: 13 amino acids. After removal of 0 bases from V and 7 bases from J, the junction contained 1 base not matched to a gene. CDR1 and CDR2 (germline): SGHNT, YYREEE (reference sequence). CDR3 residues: CASSLGRGNEQFF. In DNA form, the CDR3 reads TGTGCCAGCAGCTTGGGGCGGGGGAATGAGCAGTTCTTC.